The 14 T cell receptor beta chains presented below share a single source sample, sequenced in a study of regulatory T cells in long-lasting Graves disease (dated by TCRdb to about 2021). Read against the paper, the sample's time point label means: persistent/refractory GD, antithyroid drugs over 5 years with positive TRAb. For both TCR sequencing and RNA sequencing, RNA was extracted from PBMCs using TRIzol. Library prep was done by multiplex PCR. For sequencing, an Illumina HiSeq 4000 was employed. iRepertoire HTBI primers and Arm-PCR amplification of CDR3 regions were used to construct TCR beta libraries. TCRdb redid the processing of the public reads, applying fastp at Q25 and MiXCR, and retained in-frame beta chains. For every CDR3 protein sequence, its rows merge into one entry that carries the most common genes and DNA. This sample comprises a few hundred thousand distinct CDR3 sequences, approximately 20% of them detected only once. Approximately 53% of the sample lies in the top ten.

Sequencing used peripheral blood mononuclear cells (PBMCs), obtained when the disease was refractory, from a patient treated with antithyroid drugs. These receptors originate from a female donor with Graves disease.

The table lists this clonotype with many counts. In DNA form, the CDR3 reads TGTGCCAGCAGGGGGATACTGTCCGGGGAGCTGTTTTTT. Amino acid sequence: CASRGILSGELFF. The rearrangement uses TRBV2 and TRBJ2-2; unclear D gene. Germline V CDR1 and CDR2: SNHLY, FYNNEI. V gave up 6 bases and J gave up 6 bases, with 11 bases separating them. This CDR3 region has 13 residues.

This chain's CDR3 is CASSSHPPTATGELFF. Here the CDR3 DNA reads TGTGCCAGCAGTTCACACCCTCCAACGGCCACCGGGGAGCTGTTTTTT. This rearrangement joins TRBV27 to TRBJ2-2, with D unclear. Germline lookup yields CDR1 MNHEY and CDR2 SMNVEV (reference sequence). This CDR3 spans 16 amino acids. V lost 4 bases and J 4 bases, leaving 16 bases between the germline ends.

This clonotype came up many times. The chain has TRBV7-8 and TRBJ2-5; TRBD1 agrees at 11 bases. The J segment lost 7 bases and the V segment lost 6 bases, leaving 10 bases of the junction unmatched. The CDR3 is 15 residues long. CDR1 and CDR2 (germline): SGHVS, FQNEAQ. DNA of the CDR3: TGTGCCAGCAGTCCGGACAGGGGGCAGTGGGGGACCCAGTACTTC. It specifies CASSPDRGQWGTQYF.

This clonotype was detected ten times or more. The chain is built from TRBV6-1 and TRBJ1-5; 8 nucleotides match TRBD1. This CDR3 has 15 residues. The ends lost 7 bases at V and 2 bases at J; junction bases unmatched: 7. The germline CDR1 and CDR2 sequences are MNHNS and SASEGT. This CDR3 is CASTPRGRGNQPQHF. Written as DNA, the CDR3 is TGTGCCAGCACCCCCAGGGGGCGAGGCAATCAGCCCCAGCATTTT.

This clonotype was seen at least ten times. The CDR3 sequence is CASSLDGTGDVGYGYTF. CDR3 DNA sequence: TGTGCCAGCAGTTTAGACGGGACAGGGGACGTCGGCTATGGCTACACCTTC. The genes are TRBV12-3 or TRBV12-4 and TRBJ1-2; 10 nucleotides match TRBD1. V lost 1 base, J lost 4 bases, and 9 bases stayed unmatched. The CDR3 has 17 residues.

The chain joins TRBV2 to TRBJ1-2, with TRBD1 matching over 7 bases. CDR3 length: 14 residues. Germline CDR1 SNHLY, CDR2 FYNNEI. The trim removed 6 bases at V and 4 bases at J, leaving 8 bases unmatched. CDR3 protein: CASRLGQTLYGYTF. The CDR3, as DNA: TGTGCCAGCAGGCTGGGACAGACACTCTATGGCTACACCTTC.

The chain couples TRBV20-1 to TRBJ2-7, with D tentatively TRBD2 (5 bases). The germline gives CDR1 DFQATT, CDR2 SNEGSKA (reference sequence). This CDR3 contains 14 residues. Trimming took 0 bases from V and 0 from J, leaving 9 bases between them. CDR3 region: CSAREEGYSYEQYF. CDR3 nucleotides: TGCAGTGCTAGAGAAGAGGGTTACTCCTACGAGCAGTACTTC.

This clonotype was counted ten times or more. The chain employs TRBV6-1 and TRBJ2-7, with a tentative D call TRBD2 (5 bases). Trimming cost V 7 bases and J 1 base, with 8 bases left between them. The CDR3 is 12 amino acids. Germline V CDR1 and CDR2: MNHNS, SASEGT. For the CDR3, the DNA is TGTGCCAGCAACGGGAATTCCTACGAGCAGTACTTC. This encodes CASNGNSYEQYF.

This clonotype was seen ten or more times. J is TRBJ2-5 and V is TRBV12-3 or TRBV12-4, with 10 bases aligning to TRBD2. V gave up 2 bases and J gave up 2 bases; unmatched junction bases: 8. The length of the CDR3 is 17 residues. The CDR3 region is CASSLSLAGISQETQYF. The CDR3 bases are TGTGCCAGCAGTTTATCACTAGCGGGGATTTCACAAGAGACCCAGTACTTC.

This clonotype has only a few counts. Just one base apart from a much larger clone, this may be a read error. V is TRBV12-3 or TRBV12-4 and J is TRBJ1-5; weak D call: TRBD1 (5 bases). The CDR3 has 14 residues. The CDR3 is CASTYSGSGQLQHF. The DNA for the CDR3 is TGTGCCAGCACTTATTCAGGGTCGGGTCAGCTCCAGCATTTT.

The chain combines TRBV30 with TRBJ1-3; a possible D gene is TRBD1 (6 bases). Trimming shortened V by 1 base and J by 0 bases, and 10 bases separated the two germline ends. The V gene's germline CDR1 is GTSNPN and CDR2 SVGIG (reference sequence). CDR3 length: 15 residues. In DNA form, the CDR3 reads TGTGCCTGGAGTGCAGGGGCCATCTCTGGAAACACCATATATTTT. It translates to CAWSAGAISGNTIYF.

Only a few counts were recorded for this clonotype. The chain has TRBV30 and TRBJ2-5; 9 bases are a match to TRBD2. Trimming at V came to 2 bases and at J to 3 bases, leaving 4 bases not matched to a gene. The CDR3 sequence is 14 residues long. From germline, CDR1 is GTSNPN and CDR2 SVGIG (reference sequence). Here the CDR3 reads CAWSLREGKETQYF. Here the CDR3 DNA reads TGTGCCTGGAGTTTGCGGGAGGGGAAAGAGACCCAGTACTTC.

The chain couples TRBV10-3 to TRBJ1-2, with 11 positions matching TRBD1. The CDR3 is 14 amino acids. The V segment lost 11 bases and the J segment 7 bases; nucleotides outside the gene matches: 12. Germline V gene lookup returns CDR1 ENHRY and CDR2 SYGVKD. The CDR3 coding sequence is TGTGCCTCCCTCGCCGGGACAGGGGGTTTTGGCTACACCTTC. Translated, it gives CASLAGTGGFGYTF.

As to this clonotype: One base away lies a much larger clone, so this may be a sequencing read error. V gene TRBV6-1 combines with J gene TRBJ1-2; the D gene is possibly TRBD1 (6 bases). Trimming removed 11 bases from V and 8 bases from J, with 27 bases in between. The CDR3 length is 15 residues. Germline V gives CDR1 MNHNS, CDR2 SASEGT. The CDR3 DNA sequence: TGTGCCGGCACCACTCTTTCCGGGACAACGAGGGGCTACACCTTC. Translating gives CAGTTLSGTTRGYTF.